This record covers a single TCR beta chain. Its antigen is undetermined. The data originate from a study of T cell responses to AZD1222 COVID-19 vaccine. Second-dose intervals near 4 or 12 weeks were combined. Losses at the gene ends were 5 bases for V and 6 bases for J; bases not matched to a gene: 3. Germline CDR1 is SGHTA and CDR2 is FQGNSA. The CDR3 is made up of 13 amino acids. Libraries were prepared by immunoSEQ multiplex PCR; TCRdb keeps only in-frame clonotypes and omits some of them. The table lists 98,000 or so clones, 70% to 85% of them singletons, with 13% to 15% in the top ten. Broader study findings: Among the donors, most were white British and more were female, and clonal diversity was possibly underestimated. Elevations in Spike-specific TCR breadth and depth followed administration of two AZD1222 doses.

The sequence was obtained from an adult who received the AZD1222 COVID-19 vaccine. This specimen consisted of peripheral blood, obtained 28 days after the second AZD1222 dose. V gene TRBV7-2 combines with J gene TRBJ2-4; 8 bases line up with TRBD1. The CDR3 nucleotides are TGTGCCAGCAGCCAGACAGGGGTAAACATTCAGTACTTC. Amino acids: CASSQTGVNIQYF.